This entry lists 30 T cell receptor beta chains sequenced from one sample in a study of T cell repertoires in cytomegalovirus infection. In TCRdb, the reads were re-called with MiXCR into one record per CDR3 protein. This table has roughly 500,000 distinct CDR3 sequences, 15% to 20% appearing once. The sequenced sample was CD8+ T cells from PBMCs. These receptors were taken from a human donor in good health (CMV status not recorded). Some clones in this sample may be carry-over from other donors' samples.

This clonotype showed up just a few times. The rearrangement uses TRBV19 and TRBJ2-1; TRBD1 might be the D (5 bases). Germline assignment: CDR1 LNHDA and CDR2 SQIVND (reference sequence). Deletions cut 5 bases from V and 4 bases from J, with 9 bases between. The CDR3 has 13 amino acids. CDR3 DNA: TGTGCCAGTAGTGAACAGGCTTACAATGAGCAGTTCTTC. Protein product: CASSEQAYNEQFF.

In the case of this clonotype: Relative to the germline gene, one junction end is altered; a read error may explain this. The chain employs TRBV7-3 and TRBJ2-6; 11 bases fit TRBD1. Germline lookup yields CDR1 SGHTA and CDR2 FQGTGA. CDR3 length: 18 amino acids. CDR3 sequence reads: CASSNGDRGNSGVNVLTF. DNA of the CDR3: TGTGCCAGCAGCAACGGGGACAGGGGGAACTCTGGGGTCAACGTCCTGACTTTC.

Ten or more counts support this clonotype. This rearrangement joins TRBV7-8 to TRBJ1-1, with TRBD1 matching over 10 bases. The CDR3 covers 16 residues. V was clipped by 4 bases and J by 5 bases; unmatched bases: 10. Germline values: CDR1 SGHVS, CDR2 FQNEAQ. This CDR3 is CASSSTGGLVETEAFF. The CDR3 DNA is TGTGCCAGCAGCTCGACAGGGGGCTTGGTTGAGACTGAAGCTTTCTTT.

DNA for the CDR3: TGTGCCAGTATGGTGGCAGGGGGTTCAAATGAGCAGTTCTTC. This codes for CASMVAGGSNEQFF. This sequence joins TRBV19 and TRBJ2-1; 7 nucleotides line up with TRBD1. In germline, CDR1 is LNHDA, CDR2 SQIVND (reference sequence). There are 14 residues in the CDR3. With 7 bases clipped from V and 7 bases from J, the junction kept 10 bases outside the gene matches.

The genes are TRBV27 and TRBJ1-1; unclear D gene. This CDR3 is 17 amino acids long. Germline V gene data show CDR1 as MNHEY and CDR2 as SMNVEV (reference sequence). V lost 2 bases, J lost 6 bases, and 22 bases lay in between. In DNA form, the CDR3 reads TGTGCCAGCAGTTTAACCCCTTTTGCTGGTTTTCCCTCTGAAGCTTTCTTT. Its translation is CASSLTPFAGFPSEAFF.

This clonotype came up many times. The chain joins TRBV10-3 to TRBJ2-1; D is uncertain. The V gene's germline CDR1 is ENHRY and CDR2 SYGVKD. CDR3 length: 15 amino acids. Trimming took 8 bases from V and 2 from J, leaving 16 bases between them. In DNA, the CDR3 is TGTGCCATCGGACGGTTACAAGAAACCTACAATGAGCAGTTCTTC. Translating gives CAIGRLQETYNEQFF.

The chain combines TRBV15 with TRBJ1-2, with 8 bases that match TRBD1. Trimming cost V 1 base and J 3 bases; bases outside gene matches: 4. In germline, CDR1 is LNHNV, CDR2 YYDKDF (reference sequence). CDR3 length: 15 amino acids. The CDR3: CATSRVQGDHYGYTF. For the CDR3, the DNA is TGTGCCACCAGCAGAGTACAGGGGGACCACTATGGCTACACCTTC.

This clonotype has ten or more counts. The rearrangement uses TRBV27 and TRBJ2-1, with TRBD2 matching over 10 bases. This CDR3 region has 15 residues. Germline trimming cut 1 base from V and 8 bases from J; bases unmatched to any gene: 5. Germline CDR1 is MNHEY and CDR2 is SMNVEV (reference sequence). The CDR3 nucleotides read TGTGCCAGCAGTTTATGGCCTAGCGGGAGCGATGAGCAGTTCTTC. The encoded protein is CASSLWPSGSDEQFF.

This clonotype was detected many times. The V call is TRBV11-2, the J call TRBJ1-1; D not resolved. The CDR3 sequence is 12 residues long. Trimming shortened V by 5 bases and J by 6 bases, and 10 bases separated the two germline ends. Germline loops: CDR1 SGHAT, CDR2 FQNNGV. The CDR3 nucleotides are TGTGCCAGCAGCCCTACAAGGCCTGAAGCTTTCTTT. Its protein is CASSPTRPEAFF.

This clonotype has only a few counts. At one end the junction does not follow the germline gene, possibly because of a read error. This chain connects TRBV7-3 to TRBJ2-7; D is perhaps TRBD1 (5 bases). This CDR3 is 14 amino acids long. CDR1 and CDR2 (germline): SGHTA, FQGTGA. The CDR3 nucleotides read TGTGCCAGCAGCTCCGTCCTGAATGCCTACGATCAGGGATTC. Encoded protein: CASSSVLNAYDQGF.

This clonotype was recorded many times. The rearrangement links TRBV12-3 or TRBV12-4 to TRBJ2-2; 7 bases match TRBD1. CDR3 length: 14 amino acids. J was trimmed by 11 bases and V by 1 base; bases with no gene match: 7. CDR3 loop: CASSLGQGFRELFF. The DNA for the CDR3 is TGTGCCAGCAGTTTAGGACAGGGATTTAGAGAGCTGTTTTTT.

This clonotype appeared many times. The rearrangement joins TRBV12-3 or TRBV12-4 to TRBJ2-2, with a weak D call TRBD1 (8 bases). The CDR3 is 16 amino acids. The V gene lost 6 bases and the J gene lost 1 base, with 15 bases spanning the gap. The CDR3: CASRRGGQENTGELFF. CDR3 bases: TGTGCCAGCAGAAGGGGGGGACAGGAGAACACCGGGGAGCTGTTTTTT.

The genes are TRBV7-3 and TRBJ1-2, with TRBD1 identical over 7 bases. J was trimmed by 8 bases and V by 4 bases; bases with no gene match: 10. There are 14 residues in the CDR3. The germline CDR1 and CDR2 sequences are SGHTA and FQGTGA. Here the CDR3 reads CASSSQDRRQGYTF. The CDR3 coding sequence is TGTGCCAGCAGCTCCCAGGACAGGAGGCAGGGCTACACCTTC.

DNA of the CDR3: TGTGCCAGCATTGGGGACGAACCTAACTATGGCTACACCTTC. The encoded protein is CASIGDEPNYGYTF. The V and J genes are TRBV6-2 or TRBV6-3 and TRBJ1-2, with a possible D match to TRBD1 (5 bases). V lost 7 bases and J lost 0, with 12 bases in between. Germline values: CDR1 MNHEY, CDR2 SVGEGT. The CDR3 runs to 14 residues.

This clonotype was counted between two and nine times. The rearrangement joins TRBV19 to TRBJ1-1; 9 bases are shared with TRBD1. CDR1 is LNHDA, CDR2 SQIVND, per germline (reference sequence). The J segment lost 4 bases and the V segment lost 5 bases, leaving 8 bases of the junction unmatched. This CDR3 has 15 amino acids. The CDR3 DNA is TGTGCCAGTAGTGGGACAGGGAGGCTCGGCACTGAAGCTTTCTTT. This codes for CASSGTGRLGTEAFF.

The chain has TRBV9 and TRBJ1-5; D call uncertain. This CDR3 contains 14 residues. Trimming pared 3 bases from V and 3 bases from J, leaving 10 bases between. The V gene's germline CDR1 is SGDLS and CDR2 YYNGEE. The CDR3 region has the DNA TGTGCCAGCAGCGCCCCCGGTACCAATCAGCCCCAGCATTTT. Translated, it gives CASSAPGTNQPQHF.

This clonotype was seen at least ten times. The chain is built from TRBV19 and TRBJ1-1; D may be TRBD1 (5 bases). The CDR3 totals 17 residues. The V end was cut by 2 bases, the J end by 6 bases, with 22 bases between. Germline assignment: CDR1 LNHDA and CDR2 SQIVND (reference sequence). CDR3 sequence (DNA): TGTGCCAGTAGTATAATAACAGGAGAATTGAGGCACCCTGAAGCTTTCTTT. Translated, it gives CASSIITGELRHPEAFF.

As for this clonotype: This may be a read error: a much more frequent sequence differs by one nucleotide. This likely comes from a read error, as the CDR3 has no conserved phenylalanine or tryptophan at its end. This chain connects TRBV7-9 to TRBJ1-1; D is perhaps TRBD1 (5 bases). This CDR3 has 14 residues. The V gene lost 2 bases and the J gene lost 7 bases, with 14 bases spanning the gap. Germline lookup yields CDR1 SEHNR and CDR2 FQNEAQ (reference sequence). Here the CDR3 DNA reads TGTGCCAGCAGCTTAATAAGACAGCGCGTTGAAGCTTTCCTT. Its protein product is CASSLIRQRVEAFL.

This clonotype was counted only a few times. J is TRBJ2-3 and V is TRBV6-1; weak D call: TRBD2 (5 bases). CDR1 and CDR2 from the germline V gene are MNHNS and SASEGT. The V end was cut by 5 bases, the J end by 5 bases, with 14 bases between. The CDR3 has 14 amino acids. The CDR3 sequence is CASSSSSRGDTQYF. The DNA for the CDR3 is TGTGCCAGCAGTTCCTCTTCACGGGGAGATACGCAGTATTTT.

This clonotype was observed a handful of times. V and J are TRBV7-9 and TRBJ2-3, with a tentative D call TRBD2 (6 bases). The CDR3 contains 16 residues. CDR1 SEHNR and CDR2 FQNEAQ come from the germline V gene (reference sequence). The ends were cut back, 7 bases at V and 5 bases at J, with 22 bases in the middle. CDR3 loop: CASISPGLSREDTQYF. The CDR3 nucleotides read TGTGCCAGCATTTCGCCGGGACTCTCCCGGGAAGATACGCAGTATTTT.

V is TRBV7-3 and J is TRBJ2-5, with D perhaps matching TRBD1 (6 bases). CDR3 length: 15 amino acids. Germline loops: CDR1 SGHTA, CDR2 FQGTGA. V was pared by 0 bases and J by 4 bases, with 12 bases between. The CDR3 here is CASSLTGARAETQYF. The CDR3 nucleotides are TGTGCCAGCAGCTTAACGGGGGCCAGGGCAGAGACCCAGTACTTC.

In its sample, this clonotype was seen many times. The rearrangement links TRBV5-6 to TRBJ2-1; 7 nucleotides agree with TRBD2. V was pared by 4 bases and J by 7 bases, with 17 bases of the junction left unmatched. Germline values: CDR1 SGHDT, CDR2 YYEEEE. The CDR3 loop spans 17 amino acids. CDR3 DNA sequence: TGTGCCAGCAGCCCATGGGGGGAGGGCCTTCTGTTAAATGAGCAGTTCTTC. This gives the protein CASSPWGEGLLLNEQFF.

The genes are TRBV7-9 and TRBJ2-1, with TRBD2 matching 7 bases. Germline CDR1 reads SEHNR; CDR2 reads FQNEAQ (reference sequence). V lost 4 bases, J lost 4 bases, and 10 bases stayed unmatched. The CDR3 extends over 16 amino acids. CDR3 loop: CASSSFGSGNYNEQFF. In nucleotides, the CDR3 is TGTGCCAGCAGCTCCTTTGGAAGCGGGAATTACAATGAGCAGTTCTTC.

V usage is TRBV19 and J usage is TRBJ2-7; no reliable D call. The CDR3 loop spans 13 amino acids. The V end was cut by 0 bases, the J end by 5 bases, with 8 bases between. Germline CDR1 and CDR2: LNHDA and SQIVND (reference sequence). CDR3 coding DNA: TGTGCCAGTAGTATAGATCAGTCGGACGAGCAGTACTTC. This gives the protein CASSIDQSDEQYF.

This clonotype was detected ten times or more. At one end the junction does not follow the germline gene, possibly because of a read error. The chain uses TRBV7-8 and TRBJ2-4, with a tentative D call TRBD2 (5 bases). Germline V CDR1 and CDR2: SGHVS, FQNEAQ. The CDR3 sequence is 17 residues long. Here the CDR3 reads CASSLAPWARGKNIQYF. CDR3 coding DNA: TGTGCCAGCAGCCTAGCCCCTTGGGCCCGAGGCAAAAACATTCAGTACTTC.

This clonotype was detected ten times or more. The chain is built from TRBV7-2 and TRBJ2-3; no firm D call. Per germline, CDR1 SGHTA and CDR2 FQGNSA. CDR3 length: 14 residues. Trimming removed 1 base at V and 1 base at J, with 6 bases between. The CDR3: CASSLESGTDTQYF. The CDR3 coding sequence is TGTGCCAGCAGCTTAGAGTCGGGCACAGATACGCAGTATTTT.

This clonotype was seen ten or more times. The chain is built from TRBV7-8 and TRBJ2-2; D remains ambiguous. The CDR3 runs 15 residues. V lost 1 base, J lost 4 bases, and 10 bases lay in between. Germline V gives CDR1 SGHVS, CDR2 FQNEAQ. CDR3 amino acids: CASSLESYGTGELFF. Written as DNA, the CDR3 is TGTGCCAGCAGCTTAGAATCCTATGGCACCGGGGAGCTGTTTTTT. Supplemented by reference TRBV7-8 and TRBJ2-2, the full variable domain reads GAGVSQSPRYKVAKRGQDVALRCDPISGHVSLFWYQQALGQGPEFLTYFQNEAQLDKSGLPSDRFFAERPEGSVSTLKIQRTQQEDSAVYLCASSLESYGTGELFFGEGSRLTVL.

This clonotype was seen many times. The genes are TRBV7-6 and TRBJ2-7; D gene unclear. The CDR3 totals 14 residues. V dropped 1 base and J dropped 2 bases, with 9 bases sitting between them. Germline CDR1 SGHVS, CDR2 FNYEAQ. CDR3 DNA sequence: TGTGCCAGCAGCTTAGGGGCAGTTCCCTACGAGCAGTACTTC. It specifies CASSLGAVPYEQYF.

This clonotype was observed a handful of times. The chain uses TRBV9 and TRBJ2-1, with 7 bases aligning to TRBD1. Germline values: CDR1 SGDLS, CDR2 YYNGEE. Losses at the gene ends were 3 bases for V and 8 bases for J; bases not matched to a gene: 2. The CDR3 has 12 amino acids. The CDR3 nucleotides are TGTGCCAGCAGCGGTGACAGGGATGAGCAGTTCTTC. Protein product: CASSGDRDEQFF. The full variable domain, its missing parts supplied by reference TRBV9 and TRBJ2-1, is DSGVTQTPKHLITATGQRVTLRCSPRSGDLSVYWYQQSLDQGLQFLIQYYNGEERAKGNILERFSAQQFPDLHSELNLSSLELGDSALYFCASSGDRDEQFFGPGTRLTVL.

Many counts were recorded for this clonotype. This CDR3 is CASSFSGVQPQHF. For the CDR3, the DNA is TGTGCCAGCAGTTTTTCCGGGGTACAGCCCCAGCATTTT. This sequence joins TRBV27 and TRBJ1-5; D is undetermined. The CDR3 covers 13 residues. Germline V gene data show CDR1 as MNHEY and CDR2 as SMNVEV (reference sequence). Trimming shortened V by 3 bases and J by 7 bases, and 10 bases separated the two germline ends.